Listed below are T cell receptor beta chains from one sample, sequenced in a study of shared clonotypes between healthy human individuals. The method was immunoSEQ multiplex PCR; TCRdb's version includes in-frame clones alone and lacks a portion of them. In the table there are roughly 2.4 million clones, approximately 95% of which are singletons. The specimen sequenced was naive CD4+ T cells sorted from blood. The receptor set was obtained from a man in his late teens or twenties in good health. The conserved cysteine and the conserved F or W are not part of the CDR3 here. Each record gives: V gene, J gene, CDR3 protein.

TRBV27	TRBJ2-7	ASSAGTSGRPYEQY
TRBV2	TRBJ1-4	ASREEKLF
TRBV15	TRBJ2-7	ATSTPRDPSYEQY
TRBV2	TRBJ2-2	ASSEGVTGELF
TRBV7-7	TRBJ2-2	ASSVGLAGSGELF
TRBV6-5	TRBJ2-7	ASSGGQGPYEQY
TRBV9	TRBJ2-3	ASSVGRGGGALDTQY
TRBV29-1	TRBJ1-1	SSVGRNVAF
TRBV30	TRBJ2-2	AWSVQVLFTGELF
TRBV2	TRBJ2-4	ASLFGGAGQGDIQY
TRBV5-4	TRBJ2-4	ASSLERLEDIQY
TRBV5-6	TRBJ1-4	ASSQGEKLF
TRBV30	TRBJ2-7	AWKADSYEQY
TRBV7-2	TRBJ2-3	ASSLVAMATSTDTQY
TRBV2	TRBJ2-2	ASSPQGTGELF
TRBV18	TRBJ2-5	ASSPFARQETQY
TRBV19	TRBJ2-3	ASSIEGAGVTDTQY
TRBV5-4	TRBJ2-3	ASSPQGLASDTQY
TRBV6-5	TRBJ2-2	ASSQSMGAPGELF
TRBV11-2	TRBJ2-1	ASSLDRLPAEQF
TRBV10-3	TRBJ2-1	AISGTGGPTDEQF
TRBV5-1	TRBJ2-7	ASSLGDRGEQY
TRBV6-1	TRBJ2-3	ASTQGALSTDTQY
TRBV27	TRBJ2-7	ASGGGGPSYEQY
TRBV5-6	TRBJ1-3	ASSLAAGNTIY
TRBV2	TRBJ2-5	ASSPSGLALETQY
TRBV9	TRBJ2-3	ASSVLTGGWTDTQY
TRBV6-6	TRBJ1-2	ASSPTGPYGYT
TRBV7-9	TRBJ2-7	ASSLGLRGTFYEQY
TRBV11-2	TRBJ2-2	ASSLRGRGGTGELF
TRBV11-2	TRBJ1-6	ASSEDRGRHSPLH
TRBV2	TRBJ2-1	ASQSPPMNNEQF
TRBV5-1	TRBJ2-5	ASSFASGGPETQY
TRBV7-2	TRBJ1-1	ASSSPREFTEAF
TRBV30	TRBJ1-5	AGGPGNQPQH
TRBV30	TRBJ2-2	AAGLVNTGELF
TRBV29-1	TRBJ2-3	SVEGRGHTDTQY
TRBV2	TRBJ1-5	ASSPPGTGVDQPQH
TRBV19	TRBJ2-4	ASSTGLAGGRNIQY
TRBV18	TRBJ1-5	ASSGNSFNQPQH
TRBV2	TRBJ2-1	ASSPMGLAGEQF
TRBV25-1	TRBJ2-3	ASSDSAGGNVDTQY
TRBV7-2	TRBJ2-5	ASSLAFQETQY
TRBV28	TRBJ1-2	ACDLRGPNGYT
TRBV21-1	TRBJ1-6	ASSKELPSGAPLH
TRBV11-2	TRBJ1-4	ASSFGVTTTNEKLF
TRBV4-3	TRBJ2-5	ASSQGQGLRETQY
TRBV7-9	TRBJ2-7	ASSSGQEISQY
TRBV15	TRBJ2-7	ATSRRATGSSGEQY
TRBV10-2	TRBJ2-2	ASSSLNTGELF
TRBV19	TRBJ2-1	ASTTTSGSEDEQF
TRBV28	TRBJ2-1	ASSIQGVGFNEQF
TRBV6-1	TRBJ2-2	ASSVKGRNTGELF
TRBV5-4	TRBJ2-3	ASSLPGQRTDTQY
TRBV27	TRBJ2-7	ASRQGPSYEQY